A selection of T cell receptor beta chains follows, all from one sample in a study of regulatory T cells in long-lasting Graves disease. A single record per CDR3 protein comes from TCRdb applying MiXCR to the multiplex PCR reads. The repertoire holds 350,000 to 500,000 distinct CDR3 sequences, with 13% to 15% as singletons. Another study also made use of these data, one on T cells in Graves' hyperthyroidism and ophthalmopathy.

The source was peripheral blood mononuclear cells (PBMCs), collected at new diagnosis, from a patient treated with antithyroid drugs. These receptors came from a woman aged 50 to 65 with Graves disease. The CDR3 runs from the conserved cysteine through the conserved F or W. D genes are given only for firm matches. Not all rows give a size; the values are once, few, many and, for expanded clones, a class.

d_call,clone_size,v_call,j_call,cdr3_aa,cdr3_nt
-,-,TRBV6-1,TRBJ2-7,CASSSTLTGTRGYEQYF,TGTGCCAGCAGCTCGACTCTTACCGGGACCCGGGGTTACGAGCAGTACTTC
-,many,TRBV5-5,TRBJ2-1,CASSTAPRVDEQFF,TGTGCCAGCAGCACGGCCCCCAGGGTCGATGAGCAGTTCTTC
-,many,TRBV6-2/TRBV6-3,TRBJ2-3,CASSYGGINTDTQYF,TGTGCCAGCAGTTACGGCGGGATAAACACAGATACGCAGTATTTT
-,many,TRBV5-1,TRBJ2-1,CASSLEGYSYNEQFF,TGCGCCAGCAGCTTGGAGGGTTACTCCTACAATGAGCAGTTCTTC
TRBD1,-,TRBV20-1,TRBJ2-5,CSARQGARETQYF,TGCAGTGCCAGACAGGGGGCCCGAGAGACCCAGTACTTC
TRBD1,few,TRBV28,TRBJ2-3,CASSVVRTGGEDTQYF,TGTGCCAGCAGTGTAGTAAGGACAGGGGGAGAGGATACGCAGTATTTT
TRBD1,-,TRBV5-4,TRBJ1-2,CSWDRGGYGYTF,TGTTCCTGGGACAGGGGAGGGTATGGCTACACCTTC
TRBD1,-,TRBV19,TRBJ2-1,CASSMGRGQGWNEQFF,TGTGCCAGTAGTATGGGTCGAGGACAGGGTTGGAATGAGCAGTTCTTC
-,many,TRBV3-1,TRBJ1-2,CASSQEGQANYGYTF,TGTGCCAGCAGCCAAGAGGGGCAGGCTAACTATGGCTACACCTTC
-,few,TRBV10-3,TRBJ2-1,CAISSGYNEQFF,TGTGCCATCAGTAGCGGCTACAATGAGCAGTTCTTC
-,-,TRBV19,TRBJ2-4,CASSIGTRFDIQYF,TGTGCCAGTAGTATTGGGACCCGTTTTGACATTCAGTACTTC
-,-,TRBV6-1,TRBJ1-1,CASSSLGVRTEAFF,TGTGCCAGCAGTAGCCTAGGGGTCCGCACTGAAGCTTTCTTT
-,many,TRBV4-1,TRBJ1-5,CASSQDSPRNQPQHF,TGTGCCAGCAGCCAAGACAGTCCGCGCAATCAGCCCCAGCATTTT
-,-,TRBV6-2/TRBV6-3,TRBJ1-6,CASSEAYNSPLHF,TGTGCCAGCAGTGAAGCCTATAATTCACCCCTCCACTTT
-,-,TRBV27,TRBJ2-1,CASSFRDNNNEQFF,TGTGCCAGCAGTTTTAGGGACAACAACAATGAGCAGTTCTTC
TRBD1,-,TRBV12-3/TRBV12-4,TRBJ2-5,CASSIQGQGLETQYF,TGTGCCAGCAGTATACAGGGACAGGGTTTGGAGACCCAGTACTTC
-,many,TRBV18,TRBJ2-7,CASSFRDANSYEQYF,TGTGCCAGCTCCTTCCGGGACGCCAACTCCTACGAGCAGTACTTC
-,many,TRBV5-1,TRBJ2-2,CASSLGRTLNTGELFF,TGCGCCAGCAGCTTAGGGCGGACACTGAACACCGGGGAGCTGTTTTTT
-,-,TRBV2,TRBJ1-2,CASKSRDGRYGHTF,TGTGCCAGCAAGTCGCGGGACGGCCGCTATGGCCACACCTTC
-,few,TRBV27,TRBJ2-1,CASTGFYNEQFF,TGTGCCAGCACCGGGTTCTACAATGAGCAGTTCTTC
-,few,TRBV2,TRBJ2-6,CASRASGTSGANVLTF,TGTGCCAGCAGAGCGTCAGGGACCTCTGGGGCCAACGTCCTGACTTTC
-,few,TRBV29-1,TRBJ2-5,CSVEDPTRLQETQYF,TGCAGCGTTGAAGACCCGACTAGACTGCAAGAGACCCAGTACTTC
-,few,TRBV7-8,TRBJ2-5,CASSPQVQETQYF,TGTGCCAGCAGCCCCCAGGTCCAAGAGACCCAGTACTTC
-,few,TRBV14,TRBJ1-2,CASSQASVYGYTF,TGTGCCAGCAGCCAAGCCAGCGTCTATGGCTACACCTTC
-,few,TRBV7-8,TRBJ2-5,CASSRPGQKETQYF,TGTGCCAGCAGTCGCCCAGGACAGAAAGAGACCCAGTACTTC
-,few,TRBV20-1,TRBJ2-1,CSARDDLWGYNEQFF,TGCAGTGCTAGAGACGATCTCTGGGGCTACAATGAGCAGTTCTTC
-,many,TRBV28,TRBJ1-1,CASSARTIRTEAFF,TGTGCCAGCTCAGCAAGGACTATCCGCACTGAAGCTTTCTTT
-,many,TRBV20-1,TRBJ2-1,CSAPNPLVGEQFF,TGCAGTGCCCCCAACCCTCTAGTAGGCGAGCAGTTCTTC
-,many,TRBV12-3/TRBV12-4,TRBJ2-1,CASSSPDIGNEQFF,TGTGCCAGCAGTTCCCCCGACATTGGGAATGAGCAGTTCTTC
-,few,TRBV28,TRBJ1-3,CASRETGSSGNTIYF,TGTGCCAGCAGGGAGACAGGATCCTCTGGAAACACCATATATTTT
TRBD2,many,TRBV12-3/TRBV12-4,TRBJ2-7,CASSPGLAGYEQYF,TGTGCCAGCAGTCCGGGACTAGCGGGCTACGAGCAGTACTTC
-,many,TRBV6-2/TRBV6-3,TRBJ2-7,CASAMDGTYEQYF,TGTGCCAGCGCTATGGACGGTACCTACGAGCAGTACTTC
-,many,TRBV7-2,TRBJ1-4,CASSPGRLNEKLFF,TGTGCCAGCAGCCCGGGACGGCTTAATGAAAAACTGTTTTTT
-,many,TRBV6-5,TRBJ2-7,CASSYGSGYEQYF,TGTGCCAGCAGTTACGGGTCGGGTTACGAGCAGTACTTC
TRBD2,-,TRBV27,TRBJ2-3,CASSTGTTFSTDTQYF,TGTGCCAGCAGCACCGGGACTACCTTTAGCACAGATACGCAGTATTTT
-,-,TRBV3-1,TRBJ1-6,CASSRQGSSPLHF,TGTGCCAGCAGCCGCCAGGGAAGTTCACCCCTCCACTTT
-,-,TRBV10-1,TRBJ2-1,CASRGDVRSEEQFF,TGCGCCAGCAGGGGGGACGTACGCTCTGAGGAGCAGTTCTTC
TRBD2,few,TRBV5-1,TRBJ2-7,CASSLDLSGSHYEQYF,TGCGCCAGCAGCTTGGACCTTAGCGGGAGCCACTACGAGCAGTACTTC
-,few,TRBV7-9,TRBJ2-7,CASSRALSYEQYF,TGTGCCAGCAGCCGGGCACTTTCCTACGAGCAGTACTTC
-,few,TRBV19,TRBJ1-1,CASSIAQSEAFF,TGTGCCAGTAGTATAGCGCAGTCTGAAGCTTTCTTT
-,many,TRBV12-3/TRBV12-4,TRBJ1-1,CASSFGAVEAFF,TGTGCCAGCAGTTTCGGGGCCGTTGAAGCTTTCTTT
TRBD1,many,TRBV28,TRBJ1-1,CASSPGQGTEAFF,TGTGCCAGCAGTCCGGGACAGGGCACTGAAGCTTTCTTT
-,many,TRBV6-1,TRBJ1-1,CASSGRMDSNTEAFF,TGTGCCAGCAGCGGCAGGATGGATAGTAACACTGAAGCTTTCTTT
TRBD2,-,TRBV30,TRBJ2-5,CAWSVGWGDFISAGPYQETQYF,TGTGCCTGGAGTGTAGGATGGGGGGACTTTATTTCAGCGGGGCCGTACCAAGAGACCCAGTACTTC
-,few,TRBV2,TRBJ2-2,CASSFIGGDTGELFF,TGTGCCAGCAGCTTTATCGGGGGTGACACCGGGGAGCTGTTTTTT
-,many,TRBV28,TRBJ2-1,CASRMGNGNEQFF,TGTGCCAGCAGAATGGGAAATGGCAATGAGCAGTTCTTC
-,-,TRBV6-2/TRBV6-3,TRBJ2-1,CASSRITSYSYNEQFF,TGTGCCAGCAGTCGCATCACTAGCTACTCCTACAATGAGCAGTTCTTC
-,-,TRBV9,TRBJ2-1,CASSPRVGAGMGNEQFF,TGTGCCAGCAGCCCCCGAGTAGGGGCGGGAATGGGCAATGAGCAGTTCTTC
-,-,TRBV5-4,TRBJ1-5,CASSFGVSQPQHF,TGTGCCAGCAGCTTCGGGGTGTCTCAGCCCCAGCATTTT
-,few,TRBV18,TRBJ1-5,CASSPVSSSPGGKGNQPQHF,TGTGCCAGCTCACCAGTCTCAAGTTCCCCGGGGGGCAAGGGCAATCAGCCCCAGCATTTT
TRBD2,medium-sized,TRBV29-1,TRBJ2-7,CSVSPGTSFTYEQYF,TGCAGCGTCTCACCCGGGACTAGCTTTACCTACGAGCAGTACTTC
-,many,TRBV7-9,TRBJ2-5,CASSQNRGETQYF,TGTGCCAGCAGCCAGAACCGGGGCGAGACCCAGTACTTC
-,-,TRBV28,TRBJ1-2,CASRSGPSSYGYTF,TGTGCCAGCAGATCCGGACCGAGCTCGTATGGCTACACCTTC
-,many,TRBV2,TRBJ2-1,CASSVGGRQGFF,TGTGCCAGCAGTGTAGGAGGGAGGCAGGGGTTCTTC
TRBD1,-,TRBV28,TRBJ2-7,CASRVDRARSYEQYF,TGTGCCAGCAGGGTTGACAGGGCCCGCTCCTACGAGCAGTACTTC
TRBD2,many,TRBV18,TRBJ2-1,CASSPGLAGDNEQFF,TGTGCCAGCAGCCCGGGACTAGCGGGGGACAATGAGCAGTTCTTC
TRBD2,-,TRBV4-2,TRBJ2-1,CASSQDLQRELSEQFF,TGTGCCAGCAGCCAAGATCTTCAGCGGGAGTTAAGTGAGCAGTTCTTC